The 14 T cell receptor beta chains in this list originate from one sample, sequenced in a study of tumor-infiltrating lymphocytes in primary liver carcinoma (TCRdb year 2017). Blood RNA was extracted from unsorted whole blood using TRIzol reagent, and germline DNA was obtained with the DNeasy Blood & Tissue kit. This sample was sequenced with an Illumina HiSeq 2500. Starting from about 550 ng total RNA, TCRbeta-specific cDNA was produced by reverse transcription with a constant-region primer and ProtoScript II reverse transcriptase. The TCRbeta libraries were prepared through three rounds of nested multiplex PCR following a slightly modified ARM-PCR procedure. Each of the first two PCR rounds ran for roughly 9 cycles using multiplex TRBV1-TRBV30 forward primers together with a Cbeta reverse primer. TCRdb reran the public reads through fastp at Q25 and MiXCR, keeping productive beta chains. Rows are unified per CDR3 protein, each entry keeping the most common DNA and genes. The table for this sample lists around 330,000 distinct CDR3 sequences; roughly two thirds of them were counted only once. The ten top clones hold around 9.5% of the sample.

Sequences were obtained from peripheral blood. The origin of the receptors is a middle-aged man with primary liver carcinoma and hepatitis B virus infection.

The CDR3 region is CASTDRGTIETQFF. The DNA of the CDR3 is TGCGCCAGCACTGACAGGGGGACAATCGAGACCCAGTTCTTC. The rearrangement joins TRBV10-2 to TRBJ2-1; 9 bases are shared with TRBD1. J gave up 13 bases and V 7 bases, and 14 bases lay outside the gene matches. The CDR3 is 14 residues long. Looked up from germline, CDR1 is WSHSY and CDR2 is SAAADI.

The chain has TRBV5-1 and TRBJ2-1; 9 positions agree with TRBD1. Germline V gene lookup returns CDR1 SGHRS and CDR2 YFSETQ. There are 14 residues in the CDR3. The trim removed 4 bases at V and 8 bases at J, leaving 7 bases unmatched. The CDR3 protein is CASSRWGQGDEQFF. CDR3 nucleotides: TGCGCCAGCAGCCGGTGGGGACAGGGCGATGAGCAGTTCTTC.

In this sample, this clonotype turned up many times. The V call is TRBV4-3, the J call TRBJ1-6, with no clear D. V lost 4 bases and J lost 7, with 14 bases in between. CDR3 length: 15 residues. Germline values: CDR1 LGHNA, CDR2 YSLEER. The CDR3 spells CASSLANPENSPLHF. In DNA, the CDR3 is TGCGCCAGCAGCCTCGCCAACCCCGAAAATTCACCCCTCCACTTT.

This clonotype showed up many times. The chain carries TRBV6-2 or TRBV6-3 and TRBJ2-1; tentative D call: TRBD2 (5 bases). This CDR3 has 17 residues. The germline CDR1 and CDR2 sequences are MNHEY and SVGEGT. Between the trimmed V and J ends, which lost 2 bases and 8 bases, there was a span of 22 bases. The CDR3 spells CASSYLPGDYLGDEQFF. CDR3 DNA sequence: TGTGCCAGCAGTTACCTCCCAGGAGACTACCTAGGCGATGAGCAGTTCTTC.

This clonotype has a handful of counts. V and J are TRBV29-1 and TRBJ2-3, with D possibly TRBD2 on 6 matching bases. The germline V gene has CDR1 SQVTM and CDR2 ANQGSEA. With 6 bases removed from V and 12 bases from J, the gap between germline ends came to 19 bases. The CDR3 runs 12 residues. CDR3 sequence reads: CSVALTSGTQYF. The CDR3 nucleotides read TGCAGCGTCGCGCTGACTAGTGGTACTCAGTATTTT.

For this clonotype: Germline and junction disagree at one end, which may indicate a read error. The chain employs TRBV11-2 and TRBJ1-2, with D possibly matching TRBD1 (5 bases). The CDR3 is 13 amino acids. Germline CDR1 and CDR2: SGHAT and FQNNGV. The CDR3 bases are TGTGCCGGCAGCTTCCCAGGGACGAGTAGCTACACCTTC. This sequence encodes CAGSFPGTSSYTF.

Concerning this clonotype itself: In this CDR3 the conserved last residue, phenylalanine or tryptophan, is missing, so a read error is likely. The J gene is TRBJ2-7, the V gene TRBV5-5; D tentatively fits TRBD1 or TRBD2 (5 bases each). Germline CDR1 and CDR2: SGHKS and YYEKEE (reference sequence). Deletions cut 2 bases from V and 4 bases from J, with 16 bases between. This CDR3 region has 15 residues. CDR3 sequence reads: CASSLKFPGPYEQYI. In nucleotides, the CDR3 is TGTGCCAGCAGCTTAAAGTTTCCGGGGCCGTACGAGCAGTACATC.

As to this clonotype: Its ends do not fully match the called genes, so a read error is possible. V and J are TRBV7-9 and TRBJ2-2, with 8 nucleotides matching TRBD2. CDR1 SEHNR and CDR2 FQNEAQ come from the germline V gene (reference sequence). The CDR3 runs to 15 residues. The CDR3 loop reads CASGLAGPNTGELFF. CDR3 in DNA: TGTGCCAGCGGCTTAGCGGGGCCGAACACCGGGGAGCTGTTTTTT.

This clonotype has just a few counts. This chain connects TRBV7-9 to TRBJ2-1; 10 bases are a match to TRBD2. CDR1 SEHNR and CDR2 FQNEAQ come from the germline V gene (reference sequence). The CDR3 contains 18 residues. Trimming cost V 2 bases and J 0 bases; bases outside gene matches: 7. The chain's CDR3 is CASSLTRTSGSSYNEQFF. CDR3 DNA: TGTGCCAGCAGCTTAACCCGGACTAGCGGAAGCTCCTACAATGAGCAGTTCTTC. The variable domain in full, with the rest retrieved from reference TRBV7-9 and TRBJ2-1, is DTGVSQNPRHKITKRGQNVTFRCDPISEHNRLYWYRQTLGQGPEFLTYFQNEAQLEKSRLLSDRFSAERPKGSFSTLEIQRTEQGDSAMYLCASSLTRTSGSSYNEQFFGPGTRLTVL.

A word on this clonotype: This may come from a read error, since a much larger clone is one base off. The rearrangement uses TRBV6-5 and TRBJ2-7; no definite D call. This CDR3 spans 14 amino acids. Trimming cost V 6 bases and J 7 bases, with 19 bases left between them. Germline V gene sequence: CDR1 MNHEY, CDR2 SVGAGI. The CDR3 DNA reads TGTGCCAGCAGCCAACCCCCGGCTCGTTGTGAGCAGTACTTC. This sequence encodes CASSQPPARCEQYF.

On this clonotype: A much more abundant neighbour one base away suggests this may be a read error. The V gene is TRBV12-3 or TRBV12-4, the J gene TRBJ2-2; 14 nucleotides match TRBD2. CDR3 length: 19 amino acids. CDR3 coding DNA: TGTGCCAGCAGTCCGGGACTAGCGGGAGTAGTAGTAAGCACCGGGGGGCTGTTTTTT. Amino acid sequence: CASSPGLAGVVVSTGGLFF.

The chain is built from TRBV29-1 and TRBJ2-3; 7 nucleotides align to TRBD1. Germline CDR1 SQVTM, CDR2 ANQGSEA. This CDR3 comprises 13 residues. The V gene end was trimmed by 8 bases and the J gene end by 0 bases; junction bases not matched to a gene: 5. The CDR3 protein is CSTDRVSTDTQYF. CDR3 nucleotide sequence: TGCAGCACTGACAGGGTGAGCACAGATACGCAGTATTTT.

About this clonotype: The CDR3 does not close with the conserved phenylalanine or tryptophan, likely indicating a read error. The chain combines TRBV12-3 or TRBV12-4 with TRBJ2-7, with 8 bases matching TRBD2. CDR3 length equals 15 residues. The V segment lost 5 bases and the J segment 2 bases; nucleotides outside the gene matches: 8. The CDR3 sequence: CASSPETSEAYEQYS. Written as DNA, the CDR3 is TGTGCCAGCAGTCCTGAGACTAGCGAAGCCTACGAGCAGTACTCC.

In regard to this clonotype: A read error may be the cause here, since a much bigger clone is one base away. This chain links TRBV6-2 or TRBV6-3 with TRBJ1-1; maybe TRBD1 (5 bases). CDR3 size: 13 residues. Per germline, CDR1 MNHEY and CDR2 SVGEGT. CDR3 residues: CSSRRDVYTEAFF. CDR3 nucleotides: TGTTCCAGCAGGAGGGACGTCTACACTGAAGCTTTCTTT.